The 14 T cell receptor beta chains below were found in one sample sequenced in a study of molecular identifiers for immune sequencing clone quantification. One entry per CDR3 protein, called by TCRdb with MiXCR from the PCR reads. The table records some 320,000 distinct CDR3 sequences, 20% to 25% of them present only once. The sample was naive CD8+ T cells from blood, with Jurkat cell RNA spiked in. Subset of the sample: FACS-sorted CD8+CD4-CCR7+CD45RA+ naive T cells. The receptors come from a human donor in good health. Some libraries in this study had Jurkat cell RNA spiked in.

This clonotype appeared a few times. V usage is TRBV5-4 and J usage is TRBJ1-1; D is unresolved. Trimming took 1 base from V and 1 from J, leaving 5 bases between them. Germline V gene lookup returns CDR1 SGHNT and CDR2 YYREEE (reference sequence). This CDR3 has 13 amino acids. The CDR3 region has the DNA TGTGCCAGCAGCTTGCCAAAGAACACTGAAGCTTTCTTT. It encodes CASSLPKNTEAFF.

This clonotype was counted ten times or more. The chain carries TRBV4-1 and TRBJ1-4, with D unclear. The CDR3 sequence is 16 residues long. Trimming removed 4 bases at V and 0 bases at J, with 12 bases between. Germline V CDR1 and CDR2: MGHRA, YSYEKL. In nucleotides, the CDR3 is TGCGCCAGCAGCCCGATTCCGGCGGCAACTAATGAAAAACTGTTTTTT. Translated: CASSPIPAATNEKLFF.

This clonotype was found many times. This sequence joins TRBV4-1 and TRBJ2-5; no firm D call. The CDR3 spans 11 residues. CDR1 and CDR2 from the germline V gene are MGHRA and YSYEKL. Trimming removed 4 bases from V and 4 bases from J, with 4 bases in between. CDR3 DNA: TGCGCCAGCAGCCGTTCAGAGACCCAGTACTTC. It is translated as CASSRSETQYF.

This clonotype was recorded many times. This rearrangement joins TRBV5-8 to TRBJ1-5, with no clear D. Germline V CDR1 and CDR2: SGHTS, YDEGEE. V was pared by 2 bases and J by 0 bases, with 9 bases between. This CDR3 spans 15 amino acids. CDR3 in DNA: TGTGCCAGCAGCTTTGGTTCGATTAGCAATCAGCCCCAGCATTTT. This codes for CASSFGSISNQPQHF. Drawing the rest from reference TRBV5-8 and TRBJ1-5, the complete variable domain is EAGVTQSPTHLIKTRGQQATLRCSPISGHTSVYWYQQALGLGLQFLLWYDEGEERNRGNFPPRFSGRQFPNYSSELNVNALELEDSALYLCASSFGSISNQPQHFGDGTRLSIL.

This clonotype has ten or more counts. The chain carries TRBV24-1 and TRBJ1-5; TRBD1 is a possible D gene (6 bases). CDR1 is KGHDR, CDR2 SFDVKD, per germline. CDR3 length equals 14 residues. Trimming cost V 2 bases and J 4 bases, with 8 bases left between them. CDR3 sequence: CATSDWTDNQPQHF. The CDR3 nucleotides are TGTGCCACCAGTGATTGGACAGATAATCAGCCCCAGCATTTT.

This clonotype was counted at least ten times. This chain's CDR3 is CASSREAGLDTGELFF. The CDR3 nucleotides are TGTGCCAGCAGCCGCGAAGCGGGGTTGGACACCGGGGAGCTGTTTTTT. The chain is built from TRBV7-9 and TRBJ2-2, with TRBD2 identical over 7 bases. Trimming cost V 5 bases and J 3 bases; bases outside gene matches: 9. The CDR3 length is 16 residues. The germline CDR1 and CDR2 sequences are SEHNR and FQNEAQ (reference sequence).

As to this clonotype: This could be a read error, since a much larger clone is one nucleotide away. The chain joins TRBV7-2 to TRBJ2-1, with a weak D call TRBD2 (5 bases). The germline V gene encodes CDR1 SGHTA and CDR2 FQGNSA. This CDR3 is built from 15 residues. The CDR3 bases are TGTGCCAGCAGTTATACGACTACCTCCTACAATGAGCAGTCCTTC. Amino acid sequence: CASSYTTTSYNEQSF.

This clonotype appeared a few times. J is TRBJ2-3 and V is TRBV13; weak D call: TRBD2 (6 bases). With 4 bases removed from V and 2 bases from J, the gap between germline ends came to 22 bases. This CDR3 is 18 amino acids long. Germline CDR1 reads PRHDT; CDR2 reads FYEKMQ (reference sequence). The CDR3 DNA is TGTGCCAGCAGCTCCCCGCGTTCGGCGCGGGGCTACACAGATACGCAGTATTTT. It codes for CASSSPRSARGYTDTQYF. The complete variable domain, with remaining parts taken from reference TRBV13 and TRBJ2-3, reads AAGVIQSPRHLIKEKRETATLKCYPIPRHDTVYWYQQGPGQDPQFLISFYEKMQSDKGSIPDRFSAQQFSDYHSELNMSSLELGDSALYFCASSSPRSARGYTDTQYFGPGTRLTVL.

A remark on this clonotype: A much bigger clone sits one base away, suggesting this may be a read error. This rearrangement joins TRBV12-3 or TRBV12-4 to TRBJ2-3; D is tentatively TRBD1 or TRBD2 (5 bases each). The CDR3 is made up of 14 amino acids. DNA of the CDR3: TGTGCCAGCAGCCTAACGGGGCCCACAGATGCGCAGTATTTT. It yields the protein CASSLTGPTDAQYF.

This clonotype was seen more than once but under ten times. V and J are TRBV4-3 and TRBJ2-7; TRBD2 matches at 16 bases. Germline trimming cut 3 bases from V and 9 bases from J; bases unmatched to any gene: 11. CDR1 and CDR2 (germline): LGHNA, YSLEER. The CDR3 loop spans 17 amino acids. This CDR3 is CASSQGLAGGPQERQYF. The CDR3 bases are TGCGCCAGCAGCCAGGGACTAGCGGGAGGGCCTCAGGAGAGGCAGTACTTC.

This clonotype was recorded a few times. The chain couples TRBV7-9 to TRBJ1-1; D unresolved. CDR3 length: 16 residues. The germline V gene has CDR1 SEHNR and CDR2 FQNEAQ (reference sequence). Deletions cut 2 bases from V and 1 base from J, with 14 bases between. The CDR3 coding sequence is TGTGCCAGCAGCTTAAACATTGATGGCCGGAACACTGAAGCTTTCTTT. Protein: CASSLNIDGRNTEAFF.

This clonotype was seen repeatedly, ten times or more. The chain combines TRBV14 with TRBJ2-7; D uncertain. The V end lost 1 base, the J end lost 7 bases, and 11 bases lay between the germline ends. There are 13 residues in the CDR3. Germline V gene lookup returns CDR1 SGHDN and CDR2 FVKESK. CDR3 region: CASSQVGYGEQYF. DNA for the CDR3: TGTGCCAGCAGCCAAGTAGGTTATGGGGAGCAGTACTTC.

A note on this clonotype: A much larger clone sits a single nucleotide away, making a read error possible. The chain uses TRBV25-1 and TRBJ1-2; unclear D gene. The germline CDR1 and CDR2 sequences are MGHDK and SYGVNS. CDR3 length: 13 residues. With 5 bases removed from V and 1 base from J, the gap between germline ends came to 8 bases. The CDR3 nucleotides read TGTGCCAGCAGTCACCAGAATAACTATGGCTACACCTTC. This translates into CASSHQNNYGYTF.

This clonotype was found many times. The rearrangement uses TRBV7-9 and TRBJ1-5, with D unresolved. V was trimmed by 3 bases and J by 6 bases, leaving 6 bases between them. There are 12 residues in the CDR3. Germline V gene data show CDR1 as SEHNR and CDR2 as FQNEAQ (reference sequence). CDR3 amino acids: CASSLESQPQHF. CDR3 nucleotide sequence: TGTGCCAGCAGCTTGGAGAGTCAGCCCCAGCATTTT.